The present T cell receptor (beta chain) was sequenced within a study of blood T cell repertoires in COVID-19 (dated by TCRdb to about 2020). Turning to the overall study: Samples covering the acute and convalescent phases of COVID-19 were provided by collaborators in the United States, Italy and Spain. The prospective study material was composed of cDNA or gDNA derived from T cells, B-cell-depleted T cells, or PBMCs. Subjects who had been exposed to COVID-19, were actively infected with it, or had recovered from it provided the deeply sampled blood TCRbeta repertoires that made up the dataset. The repertoires were released in a freely available public database meant as a resource for research on the immune response to SARS-CoV-2. The samples were drawn from two sources: the first 160 participants of the ongoing ImmuneRACE study, and over 950 subjects contributed by 6 global collaborators. Sample metadata almost always included a de-identified subject ID, COVID-19 status, age in years and sex. Where HLA class I and class II types were available, the types were taken from metadata supplied by the sample provider, not from assay-based typing. What the work shows at the level of the full study, not this receptor alone: How much clinical and demographic metadata was included differed by source and by participant, and the metadata was provided uncurated.

For CDR1 and CDR2, the germline V gene lists SGHDT and YYEEEE. The germline V and J ends show losses of 2 bases and 6 bases respectively, and no gene match explains 8 bases of the junction. The CDR3 has 17 amino acids, counting the end cysteine and phenylalanine. The read is trimmed to its CDR3 DNA, 51 bases read in frame from base 1. Note on this clone: Its antigen is currently not known. No base quality information exists; no much larger clone differs at one position.

The collaborating institutions used their own protocols to collect whole blood in K2EDTA tubes. For TCRbeta analysis, collaborator samples were shipped as frozen whole blood, as isolated PBMCs, or as DNA extracted from either sample type. The immunoSEQ Assay, a bias-controlled multiplex PCR, was used to amplify TCRbeta CDR3 regions from genomic DNA. Turning to the authors' computational methods: The number of nucleated cells in each sample was estimated from the amplification of reference gene primers within the assay. Sequence reads were collapsed and filtered to measure the absolute abundance of every unique TCRbeta CDR3 rearrangement. For each sample, productive Simpson clonality was calculated by taking the square root of Simpson's diversity index across productive rearrangements. TCRdb mirrors the immuneACCESS table, restricted to in-frame sequences. Some clones are absent from its copies; in checked studies, under half trace to an unresolved V gene, and the reason for the others is unknown. V and J calls and clone size are those listed in that table; D and trimming were worked out from the DNA. The sample table contains about 220,000 clones; only one count was recorded for more than 65% of them. The ten top clones hold roughly 8.7% of the sample.

The sample comprised peripheral blood. Recombination connected TRBV5-6 to TRBJ1-6; TRBD1 lines up with 10 middle nucleotides. This TCR derives from a man between 50 and 59 years old with active or convalescent COVID-19. The sequenced DNA is TGTGCCAGCAGCTTTGCAGGGACAGGGGCTCGTAATTCACCCCTCCACTTT. Translated, it reads CASSFAGTGARNSPLHF.